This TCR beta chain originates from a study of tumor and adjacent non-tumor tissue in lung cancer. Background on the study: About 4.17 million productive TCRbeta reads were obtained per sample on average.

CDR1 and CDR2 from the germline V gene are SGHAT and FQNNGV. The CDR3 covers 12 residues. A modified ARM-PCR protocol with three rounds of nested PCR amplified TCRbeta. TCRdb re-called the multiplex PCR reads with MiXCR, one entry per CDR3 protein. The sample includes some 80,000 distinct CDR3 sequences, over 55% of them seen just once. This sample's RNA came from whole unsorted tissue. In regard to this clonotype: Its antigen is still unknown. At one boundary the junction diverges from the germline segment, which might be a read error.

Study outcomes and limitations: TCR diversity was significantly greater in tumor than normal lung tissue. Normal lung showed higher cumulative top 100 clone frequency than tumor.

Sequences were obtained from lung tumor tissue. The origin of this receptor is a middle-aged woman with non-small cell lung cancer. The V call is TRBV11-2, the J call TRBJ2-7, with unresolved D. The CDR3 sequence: CASSLTHDEQYF. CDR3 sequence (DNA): TGTGCCAGTAGCTTAACCCATGACGAACAGTACTTC.